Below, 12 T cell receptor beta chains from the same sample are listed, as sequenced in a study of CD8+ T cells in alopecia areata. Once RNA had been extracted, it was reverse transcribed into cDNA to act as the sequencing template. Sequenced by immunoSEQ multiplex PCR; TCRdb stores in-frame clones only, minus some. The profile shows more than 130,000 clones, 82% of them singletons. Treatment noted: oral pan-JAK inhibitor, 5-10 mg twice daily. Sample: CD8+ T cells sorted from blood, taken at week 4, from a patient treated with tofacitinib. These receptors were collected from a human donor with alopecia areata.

The CDR3: CASSLLDTTYEQYF. In nucleotides, the CDR3 is TGCGCCAGCAGCTTGTTAGACACGACCTACGAGCAGTACTTC. The V and J genes are TRBV5-1 and TRBJ2-7, with D unclear. CDR1 and CDR2 (germline): SGHRS, YFSETQ. Trimming shortened V by 1 base and J by 2 bases, and 10 bases separated the two germline ends. The length of the CDR3 is 14 residues.

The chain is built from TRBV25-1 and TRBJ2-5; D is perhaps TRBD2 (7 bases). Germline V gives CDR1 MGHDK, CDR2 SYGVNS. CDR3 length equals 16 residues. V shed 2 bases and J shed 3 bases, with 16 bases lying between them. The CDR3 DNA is TGTGCCAGCAGTGAACGCGGAGGGGGGGCAGAAGAGACCCAGTACTTC. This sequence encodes CASSERGGGAEETQYF.

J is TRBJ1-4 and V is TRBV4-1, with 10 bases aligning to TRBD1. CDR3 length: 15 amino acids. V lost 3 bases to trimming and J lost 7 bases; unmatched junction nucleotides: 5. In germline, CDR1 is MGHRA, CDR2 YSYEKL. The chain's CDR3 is CASSHGQGEGEKLFF. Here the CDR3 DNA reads TGCGCCAGCAGCCACGGACAGGGGGAAGGTGAAAAACTGTTTTTT.

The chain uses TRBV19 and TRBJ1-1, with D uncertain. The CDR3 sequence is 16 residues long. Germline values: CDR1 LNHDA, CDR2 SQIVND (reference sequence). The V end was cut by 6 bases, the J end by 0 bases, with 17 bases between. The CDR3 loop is CASRDDLKGLNTEAFF. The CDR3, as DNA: TGTGCCAGTAGGGATGACCTAAAGGGCCTGAACACTGAAGCTTTCTTT.

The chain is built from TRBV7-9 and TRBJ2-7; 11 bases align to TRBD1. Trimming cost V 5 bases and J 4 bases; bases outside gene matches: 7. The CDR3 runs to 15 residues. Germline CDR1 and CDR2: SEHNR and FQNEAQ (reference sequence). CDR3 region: CASSHGQGAKYEQYF. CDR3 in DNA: TGTGCCAGCAGCCACGGACAGGGGGCGAAGTACGAGCAGTACTTC.

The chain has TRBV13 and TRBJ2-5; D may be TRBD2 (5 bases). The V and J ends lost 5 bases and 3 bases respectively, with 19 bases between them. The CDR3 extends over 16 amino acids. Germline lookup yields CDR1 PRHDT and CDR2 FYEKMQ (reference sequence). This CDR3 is CASSRKAGLAEETQYF. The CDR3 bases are TGTGCCAGCAGCCGCAAGGCAGGCCTAGCTGAAGAGACCCAGTACTTC.

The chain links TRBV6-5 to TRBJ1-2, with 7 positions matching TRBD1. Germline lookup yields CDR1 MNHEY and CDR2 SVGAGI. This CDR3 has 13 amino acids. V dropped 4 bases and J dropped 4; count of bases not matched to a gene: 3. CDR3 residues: CASSSDRVYGYTF. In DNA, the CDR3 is TGTGCCAGCAGTTCTGACAGGGTCTATGGCTACACCTTC.

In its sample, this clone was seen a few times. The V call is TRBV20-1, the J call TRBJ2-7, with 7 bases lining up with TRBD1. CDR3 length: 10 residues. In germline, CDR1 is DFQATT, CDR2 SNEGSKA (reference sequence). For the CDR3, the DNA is TGCAGCCGGACAGGCTACGAGCAGTACTTC. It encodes CSRTGYEQYF.

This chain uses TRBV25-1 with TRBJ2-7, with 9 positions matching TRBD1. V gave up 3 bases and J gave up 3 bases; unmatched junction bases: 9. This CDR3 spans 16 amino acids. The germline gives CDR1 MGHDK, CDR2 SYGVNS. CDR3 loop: CASSEGSGTGNYEQYF. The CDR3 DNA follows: TGTGCCAGCAGTGAGGGCTCCGGGACAGGGAACTACGAGCAGTACTTC.

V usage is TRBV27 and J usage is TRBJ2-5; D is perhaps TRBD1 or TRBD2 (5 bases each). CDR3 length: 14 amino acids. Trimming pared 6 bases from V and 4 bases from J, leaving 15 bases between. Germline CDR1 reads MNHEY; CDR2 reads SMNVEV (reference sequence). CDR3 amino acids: CASRGLGERETQYF. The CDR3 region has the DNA TGTGCCAGCAGGGGCCTGGGGGAAAGAGAGACCCAGTACTTC.

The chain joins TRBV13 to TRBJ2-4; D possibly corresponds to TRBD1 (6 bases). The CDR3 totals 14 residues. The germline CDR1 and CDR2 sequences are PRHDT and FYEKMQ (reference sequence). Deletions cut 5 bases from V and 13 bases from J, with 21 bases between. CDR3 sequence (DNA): TGTGCCAGCAGCCACCAGATAACACAGGGACCACAGTACTTC. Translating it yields CASSHQITQGPQYF.

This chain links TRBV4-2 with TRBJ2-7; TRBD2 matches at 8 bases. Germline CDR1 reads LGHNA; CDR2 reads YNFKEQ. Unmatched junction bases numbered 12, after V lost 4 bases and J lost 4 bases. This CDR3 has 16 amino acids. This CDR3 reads CASSPPSGGALYEQYF. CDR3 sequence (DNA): TGTGCCAGCAGCCCACCCTCGGGGGGGGCTCTTTACGAGCAGTACTTC.